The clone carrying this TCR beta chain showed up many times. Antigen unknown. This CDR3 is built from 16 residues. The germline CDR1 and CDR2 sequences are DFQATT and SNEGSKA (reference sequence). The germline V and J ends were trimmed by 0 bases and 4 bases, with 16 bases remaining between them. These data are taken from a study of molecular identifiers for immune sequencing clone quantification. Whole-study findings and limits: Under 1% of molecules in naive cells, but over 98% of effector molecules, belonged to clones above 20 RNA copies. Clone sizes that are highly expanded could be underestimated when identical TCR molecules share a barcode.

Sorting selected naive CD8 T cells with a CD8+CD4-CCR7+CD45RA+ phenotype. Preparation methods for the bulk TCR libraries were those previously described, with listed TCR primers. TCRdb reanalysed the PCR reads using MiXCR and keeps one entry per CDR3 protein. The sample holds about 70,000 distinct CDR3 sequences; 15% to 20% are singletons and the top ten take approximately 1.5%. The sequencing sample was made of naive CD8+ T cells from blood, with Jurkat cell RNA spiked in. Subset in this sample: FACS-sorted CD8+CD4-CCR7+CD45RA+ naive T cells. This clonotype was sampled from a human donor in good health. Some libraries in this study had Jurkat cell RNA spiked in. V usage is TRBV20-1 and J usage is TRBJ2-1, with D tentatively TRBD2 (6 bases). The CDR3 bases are TGCAGTGCTAGAGATGTCCTTTTCGGGAGTTACAATGAGCAGTTCTTC. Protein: CSARDVLFGSYNEQFF.